This TCR beta chain was recovered during a study of siplizumab effects on memory and regulatory T cells (dated by TCRdb to 2018 to 2020). With regard to the full study: The study examined how the anti-CD2 antibody siplizumab affects alloreactive T-cell subsets in allogeneic mixed lymphocyte reactions built from human PBMCs. Broad study findings and their caveats: In reactions with siplizumab, an average of about 69% of mappable alloreactive CD4+ clones were Treg-derived, compared with 26.9% in control reactions. Sequences below about 10^-5 frequency were poorly captured, so only a minor fraction of alloreactive clones could be mapped to unstimulated subsets. Unstimulated naive T cells appeared to be more diverse than memory T cells, and naive cells seemed to make a substantial contribution to the alloresponse. Siplizumab significantly reduced the cumulative frequency of alloreactive sequences traceable to unstimulated CD4+ memory T cells. No functional confirmation was obtained for the suppressive function of proliferating Tregs from siplizumab cultures. For roughly 80-97% of proliferating CD4+ or CD8+ clones, no naive or memory phenotype could be assigned.

Remarks on this clone: Its antigen is unknown. No base quality information exists; no much larger clone differs at one position.

Sorted unstimulated T cells and proliferating T cells recovered from mixed lymphocyte reactions underwent TCRbeta CDR3 sequencing. Fresh whole blood from some eleven HLA-typed healthy donors was used to isolate PBMCs. For CDR1 and CDR2, the germline V gene lists SQVTM and ANQGSEA. The V end loses 4 bases and the J end loses 0 bases, and a stretch of 7 bases separates them. The CDR3, cysteine through phenylalanine, is 12 amino acids long. The retained sequence is limited to the CDR3, 36 bases, with the frame set at the first base. The method behind the library was the immunoSEQ multiplex PCR assay. Approximately 100,000 TCR templates per sample were assayed on the deep sequencing platform. Genomic DNA extracted from sorted T cells was the material used for TCRbeta CDR3 sequencing. Turning to the authors' computational methods: The R programming language was used for the clonal analysis of the TCRbeta CDR3 data. Comparing unstimulated samples against CFSE-low samples taken after the reaction was how alloreactive CD4+ and CD8+ clones were defined. Regulatory or non-regulatory origin was assigned to alloreactive CD4+ clones by matching of sequences to sorted unstimulated Treg and non-Treg repertoires. Entries here come from immuneACCESS through TCRdb and include only in-frame sequences with V and J called. Some clones fail to appear in such tables; in the studies checked, an unresolved V gene covers under half of the shortfall, and the cause of the remainder is unknown. V, J and clone size are those of that table, while D and trimming were read from the DNA. The sample contains approximately 50,000 clones, over 85% of them found a single time. More than 15% of the sample is in the top ten clones.

The sequence joins TRBV29-1 to TRBJ2-7; possibly the D gene is TRBD2, per 5 matching bases. This clonotype was obtained from a human donor in good health. What was sequenced was CD8+ T cells sorted from blood. The CDR3 region has the sequence CSVGTSSYEQYF. The nucleotide sequence is TGCAGCGTTGGTACTAGCTCCTACGAGCAGTACTTC.